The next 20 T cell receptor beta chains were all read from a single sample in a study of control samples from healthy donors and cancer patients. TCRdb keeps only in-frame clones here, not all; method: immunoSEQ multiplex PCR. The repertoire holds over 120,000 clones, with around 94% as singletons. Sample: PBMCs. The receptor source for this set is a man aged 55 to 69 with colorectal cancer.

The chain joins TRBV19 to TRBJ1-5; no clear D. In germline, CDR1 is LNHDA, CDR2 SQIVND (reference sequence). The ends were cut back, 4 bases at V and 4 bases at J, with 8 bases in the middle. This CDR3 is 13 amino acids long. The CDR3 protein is CASSTQPNQPQHF. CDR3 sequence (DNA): TGTGCCAGTAGTACACAGCCAAATCAGCCCCAGCATTTT.

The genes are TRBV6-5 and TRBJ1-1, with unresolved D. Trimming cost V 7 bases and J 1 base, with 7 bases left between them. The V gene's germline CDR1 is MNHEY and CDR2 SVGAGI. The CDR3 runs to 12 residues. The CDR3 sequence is CASKSGNTEAFF. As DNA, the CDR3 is TGTGCCAGCAAGTCTGGGAACACTGAAGCTTTCTTT.

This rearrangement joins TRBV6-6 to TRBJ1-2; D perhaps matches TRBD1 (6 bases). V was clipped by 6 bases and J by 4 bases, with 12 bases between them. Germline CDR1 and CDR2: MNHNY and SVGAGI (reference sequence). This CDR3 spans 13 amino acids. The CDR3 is CASSSGGGYGYTF. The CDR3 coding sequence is TGTGCCAGCAGCTCCGGAGGGGGCTATGGCTACACCTTC.

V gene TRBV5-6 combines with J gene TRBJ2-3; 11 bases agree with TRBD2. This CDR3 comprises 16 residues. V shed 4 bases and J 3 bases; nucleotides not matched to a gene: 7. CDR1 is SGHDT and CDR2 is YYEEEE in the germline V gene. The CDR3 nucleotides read TGTGCCAGCAGCCCCACCCTAGCGGGGGGTACAGATACGCAGTATTTT. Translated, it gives CASSPTLAGGTDTQYF.

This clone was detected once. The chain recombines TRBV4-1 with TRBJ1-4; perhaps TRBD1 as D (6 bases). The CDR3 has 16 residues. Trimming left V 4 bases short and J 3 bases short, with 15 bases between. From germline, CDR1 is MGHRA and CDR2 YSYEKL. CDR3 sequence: CASSRPDRASNEKLFF. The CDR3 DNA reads TGCGCCAGCAGCCGACCGGACAGAGCGTCTAATGAAAAACTGTTTTTT.

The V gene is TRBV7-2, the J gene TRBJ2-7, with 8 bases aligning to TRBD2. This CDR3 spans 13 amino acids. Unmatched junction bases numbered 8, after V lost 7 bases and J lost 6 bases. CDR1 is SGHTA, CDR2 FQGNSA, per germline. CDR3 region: CASKGTSGGEQYF. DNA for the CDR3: TGTGCCAGCAAGGGGACTAGTGGGGGCGAGCAGTACTTC.

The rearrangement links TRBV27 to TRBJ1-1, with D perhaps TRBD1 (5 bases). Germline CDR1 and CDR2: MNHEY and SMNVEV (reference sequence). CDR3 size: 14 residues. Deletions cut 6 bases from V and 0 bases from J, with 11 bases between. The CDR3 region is CASSWGGLNTEAFF. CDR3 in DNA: TGTGCCAGCAGCTGGGGGGGTTTGAACACTGAAGCTTTCTTT.

CDR3 protein: CASSQESMNTEAFF. The CDR3 DNA sequence: TGCGCCAGCAGCCAAGAGAGTATGAACACTGAAGCTTTCTTT. The V gene is TRBV4-1, the J gene TRBJ1-1; no firm D call. The V and J ends lost 0 bases and 0 bases respectively, with 5 bases between them. The CDR3 covers 14 residues. Germline V gene lookup returns CDR1 MGHRA and CDR2 YSYEKL.

The CDR3 spells CASRIWDGRLRYTF. CDR3 sequence (DNA): TGTGCCAGCAGAATATGGGACGGCCGGCTACGCTACACCTTC. This chain uses TRBV27 with TRBJ1-2; the D gene is possibly TRBD1 (5 bases). Trimming left V 6 bases short and J 9 bases short, with 20 bases between. The CDR3 is made up of 14 amino acids. Germline values: CDR1 MNHEY, CDR2 SMNVEV (reference sequence).

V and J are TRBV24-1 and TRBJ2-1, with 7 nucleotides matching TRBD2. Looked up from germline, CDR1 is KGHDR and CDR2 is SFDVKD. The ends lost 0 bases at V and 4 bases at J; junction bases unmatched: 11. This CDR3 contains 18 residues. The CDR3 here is CATSDLPASGAAYNEQFF. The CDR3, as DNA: TGTGCCACCAGTGATTTGCCTGCGAGCGGGGCCGCATACAATGAGCAGTTCTTC.

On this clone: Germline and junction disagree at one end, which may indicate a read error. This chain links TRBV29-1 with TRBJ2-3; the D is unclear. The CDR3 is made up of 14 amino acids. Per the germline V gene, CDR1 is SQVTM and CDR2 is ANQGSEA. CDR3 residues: CSVEGKWGTDTQYF. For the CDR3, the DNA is TGCAGCGTCGAAGGGAAGTGGGGAACAGATACGCAGTATTTT.

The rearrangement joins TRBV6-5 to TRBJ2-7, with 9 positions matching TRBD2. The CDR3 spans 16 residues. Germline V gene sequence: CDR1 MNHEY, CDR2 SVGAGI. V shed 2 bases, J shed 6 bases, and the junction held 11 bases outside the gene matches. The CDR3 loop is CASSYTLQRGATEQYF. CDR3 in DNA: TGTGCCAGCAGTTACACCCTCCAGCGGGGGGCGACCGAGCAGTACTTC.

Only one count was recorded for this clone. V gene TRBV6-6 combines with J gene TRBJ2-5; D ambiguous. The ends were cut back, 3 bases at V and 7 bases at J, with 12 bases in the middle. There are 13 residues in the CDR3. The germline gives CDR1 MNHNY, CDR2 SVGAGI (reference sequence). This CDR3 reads CASSYSAPMTQYF. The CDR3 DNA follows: TGTGCCAGCAGTTATTCGGCTCCAATGACCCAGTACTTC.

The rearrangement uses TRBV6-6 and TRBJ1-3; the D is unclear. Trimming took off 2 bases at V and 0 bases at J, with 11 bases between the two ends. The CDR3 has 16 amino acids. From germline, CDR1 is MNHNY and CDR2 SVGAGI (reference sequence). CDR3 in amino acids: CASSYGAGSSGNTIYF. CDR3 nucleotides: TGTGCCAGCAGTTACGGCGCAGGTTCCTCTGGAAACACCATATATTTT.

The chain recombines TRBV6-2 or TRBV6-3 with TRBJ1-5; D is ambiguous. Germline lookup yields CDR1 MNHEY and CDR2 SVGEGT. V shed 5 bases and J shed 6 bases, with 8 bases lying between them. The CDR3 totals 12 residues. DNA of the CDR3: TGTGCCAGCAGTGAGGGCTTTCAGCCCCAGCATTTT. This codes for CASSEGFQPQHF.

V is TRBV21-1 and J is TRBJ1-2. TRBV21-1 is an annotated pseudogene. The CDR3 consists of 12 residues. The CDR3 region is CARSGSNYGYTF. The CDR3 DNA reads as TGTGCCCGTTCGGGTAGTAACTATGGCTACACCTTC.

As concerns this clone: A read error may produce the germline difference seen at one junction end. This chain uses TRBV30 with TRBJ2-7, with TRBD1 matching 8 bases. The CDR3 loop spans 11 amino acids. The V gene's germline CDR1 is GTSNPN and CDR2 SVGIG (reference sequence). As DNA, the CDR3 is TGTGCCTGGTCGATACCGGGACAGGTAGGCTTC. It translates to CAWSIPGQVGF. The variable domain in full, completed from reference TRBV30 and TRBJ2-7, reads SQTIHQWPATLVQPVGSPLSLECTVEGTSNPNLYWYRQAAGRGLQLLFYSVGIGQISSEVPQNLSASRPQDRQFILSSKKLLLSDSGFYLCAWSIPGQVGFGPGTRLTVT.

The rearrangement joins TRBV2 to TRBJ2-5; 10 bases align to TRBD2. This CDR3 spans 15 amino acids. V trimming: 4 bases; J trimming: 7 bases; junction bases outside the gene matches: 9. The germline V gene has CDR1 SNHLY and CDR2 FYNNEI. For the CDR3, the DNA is TGTGCCAGCAGTGGGACTAGCGGCCGCGGGGGGACCCAGTACTTC. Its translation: CASSGTSGRGGTQYF. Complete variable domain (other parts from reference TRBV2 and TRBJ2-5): EPEVTQTPSHQVTQMGQEVILRCVPISNHLYFYWYRQILGQKVEFLVSFYNNEISEKSEIFDDQFSVERPDGSNFTLKIRSTKLEDSAMYFCASSGTSGRGGTQYFGPGTRLLVL.

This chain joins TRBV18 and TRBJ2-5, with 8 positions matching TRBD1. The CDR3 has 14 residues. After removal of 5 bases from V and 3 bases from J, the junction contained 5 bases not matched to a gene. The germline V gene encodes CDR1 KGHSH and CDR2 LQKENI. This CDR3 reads CASSTRTGKETQYF. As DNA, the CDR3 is TGTGCCAGCTCAACAAGGACAGGGAAAGAGACCCAGTACTTC.

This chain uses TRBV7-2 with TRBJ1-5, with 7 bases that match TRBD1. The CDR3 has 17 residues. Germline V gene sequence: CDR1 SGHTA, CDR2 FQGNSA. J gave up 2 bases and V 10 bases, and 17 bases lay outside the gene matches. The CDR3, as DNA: TGTGCCATCCGAGCTTCAATTGGTCAGGGGGGCAATCAGCCCCAGCATTTT. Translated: CAIRASIGQGGNQPQHF.